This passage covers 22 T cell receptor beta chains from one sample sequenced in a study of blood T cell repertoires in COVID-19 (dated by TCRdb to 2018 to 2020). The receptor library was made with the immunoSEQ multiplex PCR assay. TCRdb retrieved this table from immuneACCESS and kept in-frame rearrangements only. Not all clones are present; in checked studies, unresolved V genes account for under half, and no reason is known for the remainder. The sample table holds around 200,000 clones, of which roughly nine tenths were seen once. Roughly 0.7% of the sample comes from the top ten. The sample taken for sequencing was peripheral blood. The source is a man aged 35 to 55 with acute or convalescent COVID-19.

The CDR3 here is CASTDRGRAQPQHF. The DNA of the CDR3 is TGTGCCAGTACCGACAGGGGTAGAGCACAGCCCCAGCATTTT. The V call is TRBV19, the J call TRBJ1-5; the match to TRBD1 covers 8 bases. From germline, CDR1 is LNHDA and CDR2 SQIVND (reference sequence). The CDR3 sequence is 14 residues long. The V gene end was trimmed by 7 bases and the J gene end by 7 bases; junction bases not matched to a gene: 9.

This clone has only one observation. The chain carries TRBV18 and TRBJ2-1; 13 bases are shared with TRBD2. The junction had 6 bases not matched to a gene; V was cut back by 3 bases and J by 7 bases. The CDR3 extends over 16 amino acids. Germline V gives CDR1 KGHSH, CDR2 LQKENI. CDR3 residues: CASSPLLAGGGNEQFF. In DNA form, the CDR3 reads TGTGCCAGCTCACCCCTACTAGCGGGAGGGGGAAATGAGCAGTTCTTC.

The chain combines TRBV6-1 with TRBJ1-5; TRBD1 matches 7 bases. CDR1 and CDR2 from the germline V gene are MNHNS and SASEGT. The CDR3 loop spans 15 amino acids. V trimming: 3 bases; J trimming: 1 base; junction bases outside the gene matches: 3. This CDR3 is CASSDPTGSNQPQHF. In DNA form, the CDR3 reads TGTGCCAGCAGTGACCCGACAGGGAGCAATCAGCCCCAGCATTTT.

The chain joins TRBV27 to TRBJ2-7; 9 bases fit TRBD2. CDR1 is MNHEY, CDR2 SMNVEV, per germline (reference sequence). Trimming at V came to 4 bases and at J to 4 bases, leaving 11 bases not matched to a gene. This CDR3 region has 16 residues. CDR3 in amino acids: CASSSFLGLAAYEQYF. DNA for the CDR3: TGTGCCAGCAGTTCCTTTTTGGGACTAGCAGCTTACGAGCAGTACTTC.

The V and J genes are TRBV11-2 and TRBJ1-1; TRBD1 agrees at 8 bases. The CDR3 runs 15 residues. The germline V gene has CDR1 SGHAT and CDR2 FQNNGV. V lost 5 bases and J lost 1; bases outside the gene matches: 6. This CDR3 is CASSQQGVRNTEAFF. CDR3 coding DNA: TGTGCCAGCAGCCAACAGGGGGTAAGGAACACTGAAGCTTTCTTT.

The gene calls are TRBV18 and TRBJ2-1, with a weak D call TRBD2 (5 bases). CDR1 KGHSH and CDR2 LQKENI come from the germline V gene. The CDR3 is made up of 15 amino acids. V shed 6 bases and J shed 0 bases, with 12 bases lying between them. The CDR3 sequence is CASSQRTGSYNEQFF. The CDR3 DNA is TGTGCCAGCTCGCAGCGGACGGGCTCCTACAATGAGCAGTTCTTC.

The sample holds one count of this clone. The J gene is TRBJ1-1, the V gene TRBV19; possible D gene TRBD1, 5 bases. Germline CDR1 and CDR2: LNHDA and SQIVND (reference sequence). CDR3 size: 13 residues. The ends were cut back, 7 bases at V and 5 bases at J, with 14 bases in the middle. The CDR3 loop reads CASNRWSPTEAFF. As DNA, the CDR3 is TGTGCCAGTAACAGGTGGTCCCCTACTGAAGCTTTCTTT.

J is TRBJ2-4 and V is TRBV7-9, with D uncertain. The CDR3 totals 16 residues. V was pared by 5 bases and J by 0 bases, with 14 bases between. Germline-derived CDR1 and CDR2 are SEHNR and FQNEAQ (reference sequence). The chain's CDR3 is CASSPRQALAKNIQYF. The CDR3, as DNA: TGTGCCAGCAGCCCCCGGCAGGCGCTAGCCAAAAACATTCAGTACTTC.

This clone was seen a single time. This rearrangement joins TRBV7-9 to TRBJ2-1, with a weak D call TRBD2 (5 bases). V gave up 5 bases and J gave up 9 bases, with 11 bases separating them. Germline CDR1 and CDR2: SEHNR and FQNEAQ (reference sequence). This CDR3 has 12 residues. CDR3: CASSPGLGEQFF. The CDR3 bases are TGTGCCAGCAGCCCGGGGTTAGGTGAGCAGTTCTTC.

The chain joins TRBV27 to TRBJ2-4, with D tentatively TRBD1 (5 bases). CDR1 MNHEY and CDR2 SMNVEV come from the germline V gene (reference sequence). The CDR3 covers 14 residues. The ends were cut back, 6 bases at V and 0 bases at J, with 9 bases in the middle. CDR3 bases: TGTGCCAGCAGACTCCAGGGAGCCAAAAACATTCAGTACTTC. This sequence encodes CASRLQGAKNIQYF.

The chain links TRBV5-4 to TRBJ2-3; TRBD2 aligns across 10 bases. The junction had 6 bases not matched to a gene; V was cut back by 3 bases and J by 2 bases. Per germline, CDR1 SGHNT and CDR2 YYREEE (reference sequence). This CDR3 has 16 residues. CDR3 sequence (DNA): TGTGCCAGCAGCTCGGGGACTAGCGCCTACACAGATACGCAGTATTTT. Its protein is CASSSGTSAYTDTQYF.

The CDR3 coding sequence is TGTGCCAGCAGCTTTAACAGGGGCCCTTTGGAAGCTTTCTTT. It encodes CASSFNRGPLEAFF. This chain connects TRBV5-4 to TRBJ1-1, with 7 positions matching TRBD1. V shed 2 bases, J shed 8 bases, and the junction held 9 bases outside the gene matches. Germline CDR1 reads SGHNT; CDR2 reads YYREEE (reference sequence). The CDR3 consists of 14 residues.

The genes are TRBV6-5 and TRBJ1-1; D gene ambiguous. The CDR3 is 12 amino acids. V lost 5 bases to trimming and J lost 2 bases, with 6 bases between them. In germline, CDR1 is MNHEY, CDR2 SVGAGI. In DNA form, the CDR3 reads TGTGCCAGCAGTAGCGTTAACACTGAAGCTTTCTTT. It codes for CASSSVNTEAFF.

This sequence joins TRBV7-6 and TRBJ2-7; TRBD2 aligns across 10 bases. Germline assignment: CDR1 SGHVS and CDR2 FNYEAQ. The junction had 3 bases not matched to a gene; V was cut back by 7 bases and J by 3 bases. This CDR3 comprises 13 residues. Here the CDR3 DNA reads TGTGCCAGCACGGCTAGCGGGAGCTACGAGCAGTACTTC. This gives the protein CASTASGSYEQYF.

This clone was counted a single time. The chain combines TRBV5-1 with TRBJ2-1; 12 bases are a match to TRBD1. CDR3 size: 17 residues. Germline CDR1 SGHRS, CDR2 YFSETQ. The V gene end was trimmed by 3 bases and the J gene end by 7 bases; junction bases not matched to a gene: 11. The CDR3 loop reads CASSSPLGQGARNEQFF. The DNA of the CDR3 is TGCGCCAGCAGCTCACCCCTGGGACAGGGGGCGCGGAATGAGCAGTTCTTC.

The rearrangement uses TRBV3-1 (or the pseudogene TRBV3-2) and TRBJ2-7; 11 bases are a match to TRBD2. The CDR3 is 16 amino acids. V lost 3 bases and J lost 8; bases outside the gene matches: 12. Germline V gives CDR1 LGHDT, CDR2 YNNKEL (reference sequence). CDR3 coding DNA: TGTGCCAGCAGCCAGGCTAGCGGGGGGTACGGCGATAAGCAGTACTTC. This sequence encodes CASSQASGGYGDKQYF.

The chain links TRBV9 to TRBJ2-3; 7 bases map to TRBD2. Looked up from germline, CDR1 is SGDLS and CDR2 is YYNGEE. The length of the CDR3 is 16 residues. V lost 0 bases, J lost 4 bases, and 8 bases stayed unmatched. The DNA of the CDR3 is TGTGCCAGCAGCGTAGGCGCCGGGAGGTGGGCAGATACGCAGTATTTT. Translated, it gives CASSVGAGRWADTQYF.

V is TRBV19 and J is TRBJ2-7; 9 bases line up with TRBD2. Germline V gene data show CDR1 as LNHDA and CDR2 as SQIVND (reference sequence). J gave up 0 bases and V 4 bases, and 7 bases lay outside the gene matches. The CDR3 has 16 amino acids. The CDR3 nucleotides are TGTGCCAGTAGTACCTTAGCGGGAGACGGCTCCTACGAGCAGTACTTC. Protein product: CASSTLAGDGSYEQYF.

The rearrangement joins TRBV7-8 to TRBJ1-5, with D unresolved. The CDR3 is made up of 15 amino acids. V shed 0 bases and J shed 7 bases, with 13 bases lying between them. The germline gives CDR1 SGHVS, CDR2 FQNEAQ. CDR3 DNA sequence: TGTGCCAGCAGCTTAGCGGAGTCCGCGGGCCAGCCCCAGCATTTT. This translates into CASSLAESAGQPQHF.

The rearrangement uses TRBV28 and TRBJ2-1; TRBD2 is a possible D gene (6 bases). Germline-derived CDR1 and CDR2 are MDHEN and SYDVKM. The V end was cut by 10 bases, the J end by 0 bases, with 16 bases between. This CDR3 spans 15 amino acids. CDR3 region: CATQRAGSSYNEQFF. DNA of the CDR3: TGTGCCACCCAAAGGGCGGGGAGCTCCTACAATGAGCAGTTCTTC.

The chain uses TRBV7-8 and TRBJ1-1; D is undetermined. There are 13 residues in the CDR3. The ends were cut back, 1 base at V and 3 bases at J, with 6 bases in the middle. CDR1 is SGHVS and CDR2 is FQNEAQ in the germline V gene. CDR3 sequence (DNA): TGTGCCAGCAGCTTAGACAGTTACACTGAAGCTTTCTTT. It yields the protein CASSLDSYTEAFF.

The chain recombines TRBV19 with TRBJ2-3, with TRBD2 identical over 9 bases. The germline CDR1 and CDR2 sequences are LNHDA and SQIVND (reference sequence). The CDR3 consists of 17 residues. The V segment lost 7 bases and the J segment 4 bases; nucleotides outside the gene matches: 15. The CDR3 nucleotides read TGTGCCAGTACCCCTAACAGACTAGCGGTCGGTGCAGATACGCAGTATTTT. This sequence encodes CASTPNRLAVGADTQYF.